The 17 T cell receptor beta chains below were found in one sample sequenced in a study of CD8+ T cells in alopecia areata. Sorting used CD4, CD8alpha, NKG2D, NKG2ACE and other markers on pooled cutaneous lymph node cells. Once RNA had been extracted, it was reverse transcribed into cDNA to act as the sequencing template. Using immunoSEQ multiplex PCR, the repertoire was profiled, and TCRdb retains in-frame clones only, with some absent. The sample was found to contain about 270,000 clones, and every one recurs. The sequencing input was CD4+ T cells sorted from a lymph node. The receptors shown here come from a C3H/HeJ mouse with alopecia areata. This strain's MHC haplotype is H2-k.

On this clone: Gene and germline names: mouse. The read comes to an end 4 residues before the CDR3 does, leaving the germline J gene to fill in the end. J is TRBJ1-1 and V is TRBV13-3; tentative D call: TRBD1 (6 bases). The CDR3 is 13 residues long. In germline, CDR1 is NNHDY, CDR2 SYVADS. Trimming pared 4 bases from V and 1 base from J, leaving 8 bases between. The part of the CDR3 DNA that was read is TGTGCCAGCAGTATACAGGGGAACACA. Translation gives CASSIQGNT. The whole CDR3 region reads CASSIQGNTEVFF.

This clone occurred a few times. Gene names and germline match the mouse. The read finishes 4 residues shy of the CDR3 end, and the germline J gene is used to complete it. The chain employs TRBV19 and TRBJ2-7; 7 bases align to TRBD2. After removal of 5 bases from V and 3 bases from J, the junction contained 5 bases not matched to a gene. The germline V gene encodes CDR1 FNHDT and CDR2 SITEND (reference sequence). The CDR3 consists of 13 residues. The sequenced part of the CDR3 DNA is TGTGCCAGCAGGATGTCTGGGGGCTAT. Its translation: CASRMSGGY. Given in full, the CDR3 is CASRMSGGYEQYF.

This clone was observed a few times. A clone one base away is much larger, so this may be a read error. The germline and genes are mouse ones. The CDR3 end is not reached by the read, which stops 4 residues before it; the germline J gene fills it in. This sequence joins TRBV13-1 and TRBJ2-2; D is uncertain. Germline values: CDR1 NSHNY, CDR2 SYGAGN. This CDR3 comprises 14 residues. Trimming stripped 0 bases from V and 2 bases from J, with 5 bases between. The CDR3 reads CASSDAENTGQLYF. The sequenced CDR3 bases are TGTGCCAGCAGTGATGCAGAGAACACCGGG.

This clone was picked up a small number of times. Gene names and germline refer to mouse. Sequencing ends 4 residues short of the CDR3 end; the germline J gene provides the rest. The sample holds other DNA sequences that translate to the same CDR3. This rearrangement joins TRBV1 to TRBJ2-5, with 7 positions matching TRBD1. Per the germline V gene, CDR1 is NSQYPW and CDR2 is LRSPGD (reference sequence). CDR3 length: 15 residues. CDR3 DNA, as far as it was read: TGCACCTGCAGTGCAGATCTGGGACAGAAAGAC. It is translated as CTCSADLGQKD. The whole CDR3 protein reads CTCSADLGQKDTQYF.

This clone was counted ten times or more. The genes are named according to mouse. The read comes to an end 4 residues before the CDR3 does, leaving the germline J gene to fill in the end. The rearrangement links TRBV13-1 to TRBJ1-2, with 7 bases lining up with TRBD1. The CDR3 extends over 14 amino acids. Germline loops: CDR1 NSHNY, CDR2 SYGAGN. V was pared by 3 bases and J by 3 bases, with 5 bases of the junction left unmatched. CDR3 sequence reads: CASSGGQRDSDYTF. The sequenced part of the CDR3 DNA is TGTGCCAGCAGTGGGGGACAGAGGGACTCC.

This clone was seen ten or more times. Gene names and germline refer to mouse. The same CDR3 also results from other DNA sequences found in this sample. CDR3 bases read: TGTGCCAGCAGTGATGAAAGGGACTCC. Translated, it gives CASSDERDS. The CDR3, in full, reads CASSDERDSDYTF. This chain connects TRBV13-1 to TRBJ1-2; D unclear. The read stops 4 residues short of the end of the CDR3; the missing end is completed from the germline J gene. Trimming took off 0 bases at V and 3 bases at J, with 6 bases between the two ends. CDR1 and CDR2 (germline): NSHNY, SYGAGN. This CDR3 has 13 amino acids.

A few counts support this clone. Genes and germline are mouse. The missing CDR3 end, 4 residues past where the read stops, is filled in from the germline J gene. The rearrangement joins TRBV13-1 to TRBJ2-1, with TRBD1 as a possible D gene (6 bases). Germline assignment: CDR1 NSHNY and CDR2 SYGAGN. The V end was cut by 4 bases, the J end by 0 bases, with 14 bases between. The CDR3 totals 16 residues. The CDR3 DNA, read in part, is TGTGCCAGCAGTTTCTCCGGGACAATTAACTATGCT. This gives the protein CASSFSGTINYA. The whole CDR3 protein is CASSFSGTINYAEQFF.

Comments on this clone: Gene names and germline refer to mouse. The CDR3 end falls 4 residues outside the read, so it is completed with the germline J gene. The chain couples TRBV13-3 to TRBJ2-1; the match to TRBD2 covers 7 bases. V was clipped by 2 bases and J by 5 bases; unmatched bases: 1. The germline CDR1 and CDR2 sequences are NNHDY and SYVADS. The CDR3 is made up of 13 amino acids. The CDR3 here is CASSEDWDAEQFF. The covered CDR3 bases are TGTGCCAGCAGTGAAGACTGGGATGCT.

Note on this clone: Gene names follow the mouse nomenclature. The read halts 4 residues ahead of the CDR3 end, with the missing end drawn from the germline J gene. The chain carries TRBV13-1 and TRBJ2-7; 7 positions match TRBD1. The CDR3 runs to 13 residues. Germline-derived CDR1 and CDR2 are NSHNY and SYGAGN. CDR3 loop: CASSDQTGYEQYF. The part of the CDR3 DNA that was read is TGTGCCAGCAGTGATCAGACAGGGTAT.

Comment on this clone: The genes are named according to mouse. The read terminates 4 residues before the CDR3 end, so the remaining end is supplied by the germline J gene. The identical CDR3 is also encoded by other nucleotide sequences in the sample. This rearrangement joins TRBV1 to TRBJ2-2; D not certain. From germline, CDR1 is NSQYPW and CDR2 LRSPGD (reference sequence). The CDR3 extends over 13 amino acids. V was cut by 0 bases and J by 4 bases, with 3 bases left in between. The CDR3 sequence is CTCSADITGQLYF. The CDR3 bases that were read are TGCACCTGCAGTGCAGACATCACCGGG.

There are a few counts of this clone. Gene names follow the mouse nomenclature. Read data end 4 residues before the CDR3 end; the end is taken from the germline J gene. The rearrangement uses TRBV13-1 and TRBJ1-1; 9 bases fit TRBD1. This CDR3 has 14 amino acids. Germline V gene sequence: CDR1 NSHNY, CDR2 SYGAGN. The sequenced CDR3 bases are TGTGCCAGCAGTGGACCGGGACAGGGCCCA. Translation gives CASSGPGQGP. The full CDR3 protein is CASSGPGQGPEVFF.

Notes on this clone: The genes are named according to mouse. The read gets to within 4 residues of the CDR3 end, and the germline J gene fills in the rest. The chain recombines TRBV5 with TRBJ2-4; 7 bases agree with TRBD2. CDR1 and CDR2 (germline): LGHNA, YNLKQL (reference sequence). The CDR3 totals 12 residues. Incomplete CDR3 DNA: TGTGCCAGCAGCCGACTGGGAAAC. Translating it yields CASSRLGN. The full CDR3 sequence reads CASSRLGNTLYF.

Details on this clone: Germline and genes here are mouse. The sequenced part of the CDR3 DNA is TGTGCCAGCAGCCCCCCCCGGGACAACCAAAAC. Protein: CASSPPRDNQN. From start to end, the CDR3 is CASSPPRDNQNTLYF. The gene calls are TRBV14 and TRBJ2-4; tentatively, D is TRBD1 (6 bases). The read stops 4 residues short of the end of the CDR3; the missing end is completed from the germline J gene. The germline V and J ends were trimmed by 5 bases and 3 bases, with 16 bases remaining between them. The CDR3 consists of 15 residues. Germline V gene data show CDR1 as SGHDT and CDR2 as FRDEAV. The variable domain in full, with the rest retrieved from reference TRBV14 and TRBJ2-4, is EAGVTQSPRYAVLQEGQAVSFWCDPISGHDTLYWYQQPRDQGPQLLVYFRDEAVIDNSQLPSDRFSAVRPKGTNSTLKIQSAKQGDTATYLCASSPPRDNQNTLYFGAGTRLSVL.

In its sample, this clone was seen a few times. Mouse gene names and germline throughout. The read comes to an end 4 residues before the CDR3 does, leaving the germline J gene to fill in the end. The chain has TRBV13-1 and TRBJ2-4, with a weak D call TRBD1 (7 bases). The length of the CDR3 is 14 residues. Germline values: CDR1 NSHNY, CDR2 SYGAGN. The sequenced part of the CDR3 DNA is TGTGCCAGCAGTGATGCTGGGGACAGAAAC. Translation: CASSDAGDRN. The full CDR3 protein is CASSDAGDRNTLYF.

Worth noting for this clone: Germline and genes here are mouse. The CDR3 end lies 4 residues beyond the end of the read and is filled in from the germline J gene. This chain joins TRBV1 and TRBJ2-5; D is perhaps TRBD2 (5 bases). CDR3 length: 15 residues. The germline V gene encodes CDR1 NSQYPW and CDR2 LRSPGD (reference sequence). V lost 0 bases and J lost 3, with 10 bases in between. CDR3 DNA (partial): TGCACCTGCAGTGCAGATCCCCCTGGGCAAGAC. Its translation: CTCSADPPGQD. The whole CDR3 sequence reads CTCSADPPGQDTQYF.

Comments on this clone: Genes here carry mouse names. The CDR3 end lies 4 residues beyond the end of the read and is filled in from the germline J gene. V and J are TRBV5 and TRBJ2-1, with 7 nucleotides matching TRBD2. Trimming cost V 0 bases and J 0 bases; bases outside gene matches: 2. CDR1 is LGHNA, CDR2 YNLKQL, per germline (reference sequence). This CDR3 has 16 residues. CDR3: CASSQDWGYNYAEQFF. The CDR3 bases that were read are TGTGCCAGCAGCCAAGACTGGGGGTATAACTATGCT.

A remark on this clone: Mouse names are used for the genes. The CDR3 goes on 4 residues after the read ends, and that part is filled in from the germline J gene. Distinct nucleotide sequences in the sample also encode this CDR3. The chain couples TRBV5 to TRBJ1-1, with D hard to call. CDR1 is LGHNA and CDR2 is YNLKQL in the germline V gene (reference sequence). V shed 1 base and J shed 1 base, with 4 bases lying between them. The CDR3 runs to 13 residues. CDR3 sequence reads: CASSQAGNTEVFF. The CDR3 DNA, read in part, is TGTGCCAGCAGCCAAGCAGGGAACACA.